Following are 6 T cell receptor beta chains from one sample sequenced in a study of T cell changes during pregnancy in multiple sclerosis (dated by TCRdb to the late 2010s). Library construction relied on the immunoSEQ multiplex PCR assay. Sourced from immuneACCESS, this table was stored by TCRdb with only in-frame sequences that have V and J called. A share of the clones is absent; for the studies checked, an unresolved V gene accounts for under half, and the remainder has no known explanation. The sample table lists 70,000 to 75,000 clones, 80% to 95% of them with a count of one. The ten top clones hold 2% of the sample. The sample consisted of peripheral blood, taken in the second trimester of pregnancy. All receptors derive from a female donor with multiple sclerosis, enrolled in a pregnancy study.

The rearrangement uses TRBV7-3 and TRBJ1-1; 10 bases are shared with TRBD1. The CDR3 extends over 17 amino acids. V lost 5 bases to trimming and J lost 3 bases; unmatched junction nucleotides: 12. Germline CDR1 and CDR2: SGHTA and FQGTGA. The CDR3 sequence: CASSPSAGQGGDTEAFF. As DNA, the CDR3 is TGTGCCAGCAGCCCTTCGGCCGGACAGGGGGGGGACACTGAAGCTTTCTTT.

The chain is built from TRBV9 and TRBJ2-3, with D maybe TRBD2 (6 bases). Trimming shortened V by 0 bases and J by 0 bases, and 14 bases separated the two germline ends. Germline CDR1 SGDLS, CDR2 YYNGEE. This CDR3 is built from 17 residues. The CDR3 protein is CASSVDILGLSTDTQYF. The DNA for the CDR3 is TGTGCCAGCAGCGTAGATATCTTGGGACTCAGCACAGATACGCAGTATTTT.

V and J are TRBV7-9 and TRBJ1-2; D perhaps matches TRBD1 (6 bases). The CDR3 totals 17 residues. Germline lookup yields CDR1 SEHNR and CDR2 FQNEAQ (reference sequence). V was shortened by 5 bases and J by 4 bases, with 23 bases between the two germline ends. CDR3 amino acids: CASSPLGPTGAAYGYTF. The CDR3 nucleotides read TGTGCCAGCAGCCCCCTTGGGCCGACAGGCGCTGCCTATGGCTACACCTTC.

The CDR3 spells CASSCPGTSGWRSYEQYF. The CDR3 nucleotides read TGTGCCAGCAGTTGTCCCGGGACTAGCGGGTGGCGCTCCTACGAGCAGTACTTC. V usage is TRBV13 and J usage is TRBJ2-7, with 12 positions matching TRBD2. The CDR3 runs to 18 residues. In germline, CDR1 is PRHDT, CDR2 FYEKMQ (reference sequence). V gave up 6 bases and J gave up 0 bases; unmatched junction bases: 12.

The V gene is TRBV5-6, the J gene TRBJ1-1; no firm D call. V was clipped by 2 bases and J by 12 bases, with 11 bases between them. Per germline, CDR1 SGHDT and CDR2 YYEEEE. The CDR3 is 11 residues long. Here the CDR3 reads CASSLLAVTFF. As DNA, the CDR3 is TGTGCCAGCAGCTTACTAGCTGTTACTTTCTTT.

The J gene is TRBJ2-3, the V gene TRBV18, with 11 bases that match TRBD2. CDR1 KGHSH and CDR2 LQKENI come from the germline V gene. CDR3 length: 16 amino acids. Trimming took 0 bases from V and 2 from J; bases not matched to a gene: 1. The chain's CDR3 is CASSPPGLAATDTQYF. In DNA form, the CDR3 reads TGTGCCAGCTCACCACCGGGACTAGCGGCCACAGATACGCAGTATTTT.